Following are 10 T cell receptor beta chains from one sample sequenced in a study of T cell clonality in common variable immunodeficiency. The assay was immunoSEQ multiplex PCR, and TCRdb's table has in-frame clones only and misses some. The profile covers about 32,000 clones, none occurring a single time. The source material was peripheral blood mononuclear cells. The receptors derive from a person between 18 and 75 years old in good health.

This clone showed up many times. The read ends 3 residues before the CDR3 terminus; that terminus is restored from the germline J gene. V and J are TRBV19 and TRBJ1-1; D not certain. V lost 3 bases and J 1 base, leaving 9 bases between the germline ends. Per germline, CDR1 LNHDA and CDR2 SQIVND (reference sequence). The CDR3 runs to 14 residues. The sequenced CDR3 bases are TGTGCCAGTAGTATTCGGGGAGAGAACACTGAA. Protein sequence: CASSIRGENTE. The whole CDR3 reads CASSIRGENTEAFF.

At least ten counts were recorded for this clone. Coverage ceases 3 residues before the CDR3 finishes, and the germline J gene fills in the end. The genes are TRBV12-3 or TRBV12-4 and TRBJ2-3; D call uncertain. V was trimmed by 4 bases and J by 4 bases, leaving 15 bases between them. The CDR3 is 15 amino acids. The covered CDR3 bases are TGTGCCAGCAGTTCCCCCGCCGGGTTGGCAGATACG. Translation: CASSSPAGLADT. The full CDR3 reads CASSSPAGLADTQYF.

To note about this clone: The read terminates 3 residues before the CDR3 end, so the remaining end is supplied by the germline J gene. The chain is built from TRBV7-2 and TRBJ1-2; D may be TRBD1 (5 bases). CDR3 length: 15 amino acids. Germline values: CDR1 SGHTA, CDR2 FQGNSA. CDR3 protein: CASSPGTSGSNDYTF. The part of the CDR3 DNA that was read is TGTGCCAGCAGCCCAGGGACTAGCGGGAGTAACGAC.

This clone was found many times. Coverage ceases 3 residues before the CDR3 finishes, and the germline J gene fills in the end. The rearrangement links TRBV18 to TRBJ2-1; 8 bases are shared with TRBD2. The germline V gene has CDR1 KGHSH and CDR2 LQKENI. J lost 0 bases, V lost 3 bases, and 10 bases had no gene match. The CDR3 sequence is 18 residues long. CDR3 in amino acids: CASSPTKGSGNSYNEQFF. CDR3 DNA (partial): TGTGCCAGCTCACCTACCAAAGGTAGCGGGAACTCCTACAATGAG.

Many counts were recorded for this clone. The CDR3 is CSARWASGTSTDTQYF. CDR3 bases read: TGCAGTGCTAGATGGGCTAGCGGCACTAGCACAGATACG. The rearrangement uses TRBV20-1 and TRBJ2-3, with 7 positions matching TRBD2. The read stops 3 residues short of the end of the CDR3; the missing end is completed from the germline J gene. Germline CDR1 is DFQATT and CDR2 is SNEGSKA (reference sequence). The J segment lost 0 bases and the V segment lost 2 bases, leaving 8 bases of the junction unmatched. The CDR3 loop spans 16 amino acids.

This clone was observed many times. The CDR3 end falls 3 residues outside the read, so it is completed with the germline J gene. The rearrangement links TRBV7-2 to TRBJ1-4; tentatively, D is TRBD1 (5 bases). The germline CDR1 and CDR2 sequences are SGHTA and FQGNSA. V lost 6 bases and J 0 bases, leaving 11 bases between the germline ends. This CDR3 is 15 amino acids long. The CDR3 DNA, read in part, is TGTGCCAGCAGTAAAACAGGTCCAACTAATGAAAAA. Its translation is CASSKTGPTNEK. The entire CDR3 protein is CASSKTGPTNEKLFF.

This clone appeared many times. The observed sequence ends 3 residues before the CDR3 terminus, with the missing tail filled in from the germline J gene. The rearrangement uses TRBV6-1 and TRBJ2-7; 7 bases align to TRBD1. The CDR3 has 14 residues. Germline V gene sequence: CDR1 MNHNS, CDR2 SASEGT. V lost 4 bases and J lost 2; bases outside the gene matches: 5. The sequenced CDR3 bases are TGTGCCAGCAGTGTCTCCGGGACAGCCTACGAG. Its translation is CASSVSGTAYE. In full, the CDR3 reads CASSVSGTAYEQYF.

In its sample, this clone was seen many times. Coverage ceases 3 residues before the CDR3 finishes, and the germline J gene fills in the end. The chain combines TRBV5-6 with TRBJ1-1; the D is unclear. The CDR3 extends over 12 amino acids. Trimming took 1 base from V and 7 from J, leaving 8 bases between them. Germline-derived CDR1 and CDR2 are SGHDT and YYEEEE. The CDR3 is CASSLKFGEAFF. CDR3 DNA, as far as it was read: TGTGCCAGCAGCTTGAAGTTCGGTGAA.

This clone was detected many times. The CDR3 here is CASSGGLAATGELFF. Partial CDR3 DNA: TGTGCCAGTAGTGGGGGACTAGCGGCAACCGGGGAG. V gene TRBV19 combines with J gene TRBJ2-2; 11 nucleotides match TRBD2. Read coverage stops 3 residues before the CDR3 terminus; the germline J gene supplies the remainder. Germline loops: CDR1 LNHDA, CDR2 SQIVND (reference sequence). CDR3 length: 15 amino acids. The V segment lost 5 bases and the J segment 5 bases; nucleotides outside the gene matches: 4.

This clone qualifies as medium-sized. The CDR3 extends 3 residues past the end of the read, so its final part is completed from the germline J gene. This sequence joins TRBV2 and TRBJ2-7; D may be TRBD1 (6 bases). Germline V CDR1 and CDR2: SNHLY, FYNNEI. The CDR3 extends over 13 amino acids. V lost 7 bases and J lost 6, with 16 bases in between. CDR3 DNA (partial): TGTGCCAGCAACCTAAAATGGACAGTCGAG. The encoded protein is CASNLKWTVE. The CDR3 in its entirety is CASNLKWTVEQYF. The entire variable domain, with the rest obtained from reference TRBV2 and TRBJ2-7, is as follows: EPEVTQTPSHQVTQMGQEVILRCVPISNHLYFYWYRQILGQKVEFLVSFYNNEISEKSEIFDDQFSVERPDGSNFTLKIRSTKLEDSAMYFCASNLKWTVEQYFGPGTRLTVT.